This T cell receptor beta chain was profiled in a study of blood T cell repertoires in COVID-19 (dated by TCRdb to between 2020 and 2021). A note on the overall study: Collaborator samples came from the United States, Italy and Spain and covered acute and convalescent phases of COVID-19. The repertoires were released in a freely available public database intended as a resource for research on the immune response to SARS-CoV-2. The samples were drawn from two sources: the first 160 participants of the ongoing ImmuneRACE study, and fewer than 1,500 subjects contributed by 6 global collaborators. Sample metadata almost always included a de-identified subject ID, COVID-19 status, age in years and sex. HLA class I and class II types, where available, came from metadata supplied by the sample provider rather than from assay-based typing. The dataset comprised deeply sampled blood TCRbeta repertoires from subjects exposed to, actively infected with, or recovered from COVID-19. The prospective study material was composed of cDNA or gDNA derived from T cells, B-cell-depleted T cells, or PBMCs.

CDR1 and CDR2 are read off the germline V gene (reference sequence) as SEHNR and FQNEAQ. The germline ends are 5 bases apart after V is trimmed by 1 base and J by 1 base. Including cysteine and phenylalanine, the CDR3 has 14 amino acids. CDR3 DNA only is kept here, 42 bases in frame from base 1. Comment on this clone: Its specific antigen is unknown. The input lacks base qualities; no much larger clone sits a single base away.

Participants in the prospective study were aged roughly 18 to 89 years, lived in about two dozen United States geographic areas, and enrolled through a virtual design. In the prospective study, cohorts were assigned on the basis of participant-reported clinical history obtained from a screening survey and a study questionnaire. ImmuneRACE Cohort 3 recovered participants were defined by two consecutive negative NP/OP PCR tests, healthcare professional clearance, or symptom resolution. In the prospective study, mobile phlebotomists collected whole blood, serum and a nasopharyngeal or oropharyngeal swab from each participant. Participants in the prospective study had the option to provide additional blood draws and questionnaires over an approximately two-month period. Before DNA extraction, blood samples from the prospective study were shipped at room temperature or frozen. TCRbeta CDR3 regions were amplified from genomic DNA by means of the immunoSEQ Assay, a bias-controlled multiplex PCR. In the source study's methods: Nucleated cell counts per sample were estimated from amplification of reference gene primers within the assay. To quantify the absolute abundance of each unique TCRbeta CDR3 rearrangement, sequence reads were collapsed and filtered. For each sample, productive Simpson clonality was calculated by taking the square root of Simpson's diversity index across productive rearrangements. This immuneACCESS table, as held by TCRdb, lists in-frame sequences with V and J called but not all clones. Of the missing ones, under half trace to an unresolved V gene in checked studies; the others have no known cause. The DNA gave D and trimming, while V, J and clone size come from that table. Across this sample there are almost 500,000 clones, with approximately 86% seen only once. The top ten constitute approximately 8.3% of the sample.

Study-wide conclusions, independent of this receptor: Clinical and demographic metadata were provided uncurated, with the amount varying by source and participant.

The sequence links TRBV7-9 to TRBJ1-3, with the D gene call left open. Material for sequencing was PBMCs or T cells enriched from blood (not recorded which). This receptor was obtained from a woman aged 55-69 years who had recovered from COVID-19. The bases are TGTGCCAGCAGCTTAGAACGGTCTGGAAACACCATATATTTT. It specifies CASSLERSGNTIYF. The variable domain in full, with residues beyond the CDR3 obtained from the reference TRBV7-9 and TRBJ1-3 genes, is DTGVSQNPRHKITKRGQNVTFRCDPISEHNRLYWYRQTLGQGPEFLTYFQNEAQLEKSRLLSDRFSAERPKGSFSTLEIQRTEQGDSAMYLCASSLERSGNTIYFGEGSWLTVV.